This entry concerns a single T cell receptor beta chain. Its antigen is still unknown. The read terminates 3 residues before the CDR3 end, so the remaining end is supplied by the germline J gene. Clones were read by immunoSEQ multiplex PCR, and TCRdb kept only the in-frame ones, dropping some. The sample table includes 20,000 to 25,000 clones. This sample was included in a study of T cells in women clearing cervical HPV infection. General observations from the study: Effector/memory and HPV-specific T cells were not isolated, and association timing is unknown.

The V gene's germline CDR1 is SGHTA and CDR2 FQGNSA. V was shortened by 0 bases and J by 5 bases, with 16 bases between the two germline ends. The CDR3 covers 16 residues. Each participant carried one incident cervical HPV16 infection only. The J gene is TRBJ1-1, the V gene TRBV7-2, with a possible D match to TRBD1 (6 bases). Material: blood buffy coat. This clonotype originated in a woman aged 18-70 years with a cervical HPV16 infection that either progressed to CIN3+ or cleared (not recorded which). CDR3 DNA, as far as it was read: TGTGCCAGCAGCTTAGCGCTGGGGGCGAGGAAGACTGAA. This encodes CASSLALGARKTE. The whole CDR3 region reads CASSLALGARKTEAFF.